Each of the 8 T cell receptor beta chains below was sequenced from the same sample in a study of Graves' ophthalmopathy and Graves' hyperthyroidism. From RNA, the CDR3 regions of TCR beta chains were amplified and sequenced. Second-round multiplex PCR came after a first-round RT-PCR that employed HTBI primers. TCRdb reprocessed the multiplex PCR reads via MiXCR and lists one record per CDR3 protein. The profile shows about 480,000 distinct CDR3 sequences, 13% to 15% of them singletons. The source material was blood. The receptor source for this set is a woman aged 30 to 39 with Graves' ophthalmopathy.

The CDR3: CASAVSGDRADLAKNIQYF. CDR3 sequence (DNA): TGTGCCAGTGCAGTATCAGGGGATAGGGCGGACCTAGCCAAAAACATTCAGTACTTC. This sequence joins TRBV19 and TRBJ2-4; perhaps TRBD1 as D (6 bases). There are 19 residues in the CDR3. CDR1 and CDR2 from the germline V gene are LNHDA and SQIVND (reference sequence). Trimming removed 8 bases from V and 0 bases from J, with 26 bases in between.

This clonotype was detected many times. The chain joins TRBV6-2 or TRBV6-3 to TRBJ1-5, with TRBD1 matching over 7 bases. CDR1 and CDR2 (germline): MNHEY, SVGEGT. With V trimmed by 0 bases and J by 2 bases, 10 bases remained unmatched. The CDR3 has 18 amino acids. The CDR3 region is CASSYSRRGRWGNQPQHF. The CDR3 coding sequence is TGTGCCAGCAGTTACTCGAGGAGGGGGCGATGGGGCAATCAGCCCCAGCATTTT.

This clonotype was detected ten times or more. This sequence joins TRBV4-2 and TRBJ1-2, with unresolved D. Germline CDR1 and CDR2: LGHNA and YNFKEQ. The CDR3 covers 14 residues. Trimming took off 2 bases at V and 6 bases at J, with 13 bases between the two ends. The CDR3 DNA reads TGTGCCAGCAGCCAAAGTTTACAGTGGAATGGCTACACCTTC. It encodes CASSQSLQWNGYTF.

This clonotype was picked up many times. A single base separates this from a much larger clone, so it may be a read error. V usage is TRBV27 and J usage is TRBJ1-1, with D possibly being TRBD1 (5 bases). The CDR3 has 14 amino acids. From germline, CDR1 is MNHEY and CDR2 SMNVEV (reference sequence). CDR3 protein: CASSFSAGSTEALF. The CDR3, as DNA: TGTGCCAGCAGTTTTTCCGCAGGGTCCACTGAAGCTCTCTTT.

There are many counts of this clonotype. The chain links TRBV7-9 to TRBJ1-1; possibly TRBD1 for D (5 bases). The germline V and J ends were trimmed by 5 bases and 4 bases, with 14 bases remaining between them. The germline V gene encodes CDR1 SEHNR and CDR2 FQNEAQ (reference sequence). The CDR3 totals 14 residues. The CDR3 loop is CASSTQGLGTEAFF. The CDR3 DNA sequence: TGTGCCAGCAGCACCCAGGGTCTCGGCACTGAAGCTTTCTTT.

In DNA, the CDR3 is TGCGCCAGCAGCCAACAGCAAACCACCGGGGAGCTGTTTTTT. Translating gives CASSQQQTTGELFF. This sequence joins TRBV4-1 and TRBJ2-2, with unresolved D. Germline V CDR1 and CDR2: MGHRA, YSYEKL. The CDR3 is 14 amino acids. V was cut by 2 bases and J by 4 bases, with 8 bases left in between.

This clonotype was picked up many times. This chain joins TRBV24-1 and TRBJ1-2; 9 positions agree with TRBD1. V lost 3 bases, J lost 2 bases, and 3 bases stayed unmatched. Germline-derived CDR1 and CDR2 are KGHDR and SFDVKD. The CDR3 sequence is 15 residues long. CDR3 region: CATSDKTGGNYGYTF. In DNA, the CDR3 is TGTGCCACCAGTGATAAGACAGGGGGAAACTATGGCTACACCTTC.

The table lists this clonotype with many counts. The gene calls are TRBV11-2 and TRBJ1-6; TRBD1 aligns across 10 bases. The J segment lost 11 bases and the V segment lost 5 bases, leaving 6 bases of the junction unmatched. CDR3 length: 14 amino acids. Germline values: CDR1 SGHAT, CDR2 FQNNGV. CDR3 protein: CASSAGTGETPLHF. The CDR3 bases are TGTGCCAGCAGCGCGGGGACAGGGGAAACACCCCTCCACTTT.